What follows are 15 T cell receptor beta chains derived from one specimen sequenced in a study of blood T cell repertoires in COVID-19. The data were produced by immunoSEQ multiplex PCR, yet TCRdb's version contains in-frame clones alone and is incomplete. This table holds about 99,000 clones, over 80% found once. Input material: peripheral blood. All receptors derive from a man in his fifties with acute or convalescent COVID-19.

This chain joins TRBV4-1 and TRBJ2-3; tentative D call: TRBD2 (5 bases). CDR3 length: 15 amino acids. Between the trimmed V and J ends, which lost 4 bases and 0 bases, there was a span of 11 bases. Germline V CDR1 and CDR2: MGHRA, YSYEKL. CDR3 in amino acids: CASSPHGVSTDTQYF. The DNA for the CDR3 is TGCGCCAGCAGCCCTCACGGGGTCAGCACAGATACGCAGTATTTT.

V and J are TRBV9 and TRBJ2-1; 12 positions match TRBD2. In germline, CDR1 is SGDLS, CDR2 YYNGEE. The junction had 7 bases not matched to a gene; V was cut back by 3 bases and J by 9 bases. CDR3 length equals 15 residues. This CDR3 reads CASSASGRAVIEQFF. The DNA for the CDR3 is TGTGCCAGCAGCGCTAGCGGGAGGGCCGTCATTGAGCAGTTCTTC.

J is TRBJ2-4 and V is TRBV18; 7 positions match TRBD1. The CDR3 contains 16 residues. Germline lookup yields CDR1 KGHSH and CDR2 LQKENI. Losses at the gene ends were 3 bases for V and 6 bases for J; bases not matched to a gene: 11. The CDR3 spells CASSPPDRANTNIQYF. The CDR3 nucleotides are TGTGCCAGCTCACCCCCCGACAGGGCTAACACAAACATTCAGTACTTC.

The rearrangement uses TRBV7-8 and TRBJ2-7; the D is unclear. Germline V lookup: CDR1 SGHVS, CDR2 FQNEAQ. Trimming cost V 8 bases and J 2 bases, with 10 bases left between them. The CDR3 runs 12 residues. CDR3 sequence reads: CASSRYPYEQYF. CDR3 bases: TGTGCCAGCTCACGGTACCCCTACGAGCAGTACTTC.

This sequence joins TRBV4-1 and TRBJ1-2, with 7 bases matching TRBD1. Germline CDR1 is MGHRA and CDR2 is YSYEKL. V gave up 2 bases and J gave up 4 bases; unmatched junction bases: 10. The CDR3 runs to 16 residues. The CDR3 loop reads CASSQQQGMVTYGYTF. CDR3 sequence (DNA): TGCGCCAGCAGCCAACAACAGGGGATGGTAACCTATGGCTACACCTTC.

This clone was seen just once. This rearrangement joins TRBV5-4 to TRBJ2-7; 7 bases agree with TRBD2. V was pared by 0 bases and J by 2 bases, with 5 bases of the junction left unmatched. Looked up from germline, CDR1 is SGHNT and CDR2 is YYREEE (reference sequence). The CDR3 sequence is 15 residues long. Written as DNA, the CDR3 is TGTGCCAGCAGCTTGGCGGGGGGAGGTACCTACGAGCAGTACTTC. It specifies CASSLAGGGTYEQYF.

CDR3 sequence: CASSLGTNQDTQYF. DNA of the CDR3: TGCGCCAGCAGCTTGGGGACTAACCAAGATACGCAGTATTTT. The J gene is TRBJ2-3, the V gene TRBV5-1; D possibly corresponds to TRBD2 (6 bases). The germline CDR1 and CDR2 sequences are SGHRS and YFSETQ. The V end was cut by 0 bases, the J end by 5 bases, with 10 bases between. This CDR3 contains 14 residues.

The V and J genes are TRBV2 and TRBJ2-1; D gene ambiguous. Germline lookup yields CDR1 SNHLY and CDR2 FYNNEI. The V end was cut by 0 bases, the J end by 0 bases, with 6 bases between. CDR3 size: 15 residues. This chain's CDR3 is CASSEARNSYNEQFF. The CDR3 DNA follows: TGTGCCAGCAGTGAAGCGCGGAACTCCTACAATGAGCAGTTCTTC.

Only a few counts were recorded for this clone. This chain connects TRBV5-1 to TRBJ2-7, with 10 bases aligning to TRBD2. Per the germline V gene, CDR1 is SGHRS and CDR2 is YFSETQ. CDR3 length: 15 amino acids. J gave up 7 bases and V 4 bases, and 11 bases lay outside the gene matches. CDR3 sequence (DNA): TGCGCCAGCAGCCCTGAGGGAGCGGGAGGGAGAGAGCAGTACTTC. It yields the protein CASSPEGAGGREQYF.

This clone has just a few counts. The chain links TRBV5-1 to TRBJ2-7, with D perhaps matching TRBD2 (6 bases). Trimming took 0 bases from V and 1 from J, leaving 11 bases between them. This CDR3 comprises 15 residues. Per germline, CDR1 SGHRS and CDR2 YFSETQ. The CDR3 DNA is TGCGCCAGCAGCTTGGACGGGACTCGTTCCTACGAGCAGTACTTC. The encoded protein is CASSLDGTRSYEQYF.

This chain connects TRBV3-1 (or the pseudogene TRBV3-2) to TRBJ1-5, with D perhaps TRBD1 (6 bases). CDR3 length equals 14 residues. Germline-derived CDR1 and CDR2 are LGHDT and YNNKEL (reference sequence). Trimming took 1 base from V and 9 from J, leaving 13 bases between them. The CDR3 loop reads CASSQGTDQVPQHF. CDR3 sequence (DNA): TGTGCCAGCAGCCAAGGGACAGATCAAGTGCCCCAGCATTTT.

This chain links TRBV7-2 with TRBJ2-5; 11 nucleotides agree with TRBD1. The J call may be in error: the DNA end matches TRBJ2-7 better. This CDR3 contains 15 residues. The germline gives CDR1 SGHTA, CDR2 FQGNSA. The CDR3 bases are TGTGCCAGCAGTTATCCGGGACAGGGGGTTTACGAGCAGTACTTC. It codes for CASSYPGQGVYEQYF.

This chain connects TRBV19 to TRBJ1-2; D not certain. With 3 bases removed from V and 7 bases from J, the gap between germline ends came to 12 bases. The CDR3 is made up of 13 amino acids. The germline V gene has CDR1 LNHDA and CDR2 SQIVND (reference sequence). The CDR3 region is CASSIPRATGYTF. The CDR3 nucleotides are TGTGCCAGTAGTATCCCGCGAGCGACTGGCTACACCTTC.

The chain employs TRBV12-3 or TRBV12-4 and TRBJ1-5, with 7 bases matching TRBD1. The CDR3 covers 12 residues. V trimming: 6 bases; J trimming: 9 bases; junction bases outside the gene matches: 5. CDR3 DNA sequence: TGTGCCAGCAGGGATAGACAGGGGCCCCAGCATTTT. Encoded protein: CASRDRQGPQHF.

The chain is built from TRBV19 and TRBJ2-7, with 10 bases identical to TRBD2. The germline gives CDR1 LNHDA, CDR2 SQIVND (reference sequence). The length of the CDR3 is 14 residues. J was trimmed by 2 bases and V by 6 bases; bases with no gene match: 4. This CDR3 is CASRKLAGAYEQYF. CDR3 in DNA: TGTGCCAGTAGGAAGCTAGCGGGGGCCTACGAGCAGTACTTC.